This T cell receptor (beta chain) was found in a study of T cells in Graves' hyperthyroidism and ophthalmopathy. Authors of the study amplified TCR beta CDR3 regions from RNA transcripts. TCR CDR3 regions were first amplified by RT-PCR with HTBI primers. Using its own MiXCR run on the multiplex PCR reads, TCRdb lists one record per CDR3 protein. The sample records around 360,000 distinct CDR3 sequences, nearly 15% being singletons. The germline V and J ends were trimmed by 4 bases and 4 bases, with 20 bases remaining between them. Germline V lookup: CDR1 SGHAT, CDR2 FQNNGV. The CDR3 is made up of 17 amino acids. Clinical symptoms, serum thyroxine, TRAb, thyroid ultrasound and orbital computed tomography established diagnosis. PBMCs stemmed from under 11 ml fresh peripheral blood.

The sample taken for sequencing was blood. J is TRBJ2-1 and V is TRBV11-2; D uncertain. This clonotype was sampled from a woman aged 55-70 years with Graves' ophthalmopathy. In DNA form, the CDR3 reads TGTGCCAGCAGCTCGTCTGTGGGGTTGCCCACGTACAATGAGCAGTTCTTC. This gives the protein CASSSSVGLPTYNEQFF.